These T cell receptor beta chains were read from a single sample in a study of cytomegalovirus exposure and HLA in healthy donors. Produced via immunoSEQ multiplex PCR; TCRdb's table is partial and in-frame only. The table has about 110,000 clones, about 88% seen once. Sequenced sample: PBMCs. These receptors all stem from a woman aged 18-29 years in good health and CMV-seronegative. CDR3s include the opening cysteine and the closing phenylalanine or tryptophan. Fields, in order: J gene, D gene, V gene, CDR3 DNA, CDR3 protein. D genes are given only for firm matches.

TRBJ1-1 | - | TRBV5-6 | TGTGCCAGCAGCTTGGAGGACAACTTGAACACTGAAGCTTTCTTT | CASSLEDNLNTEAFF
TRBJ2-3 | TRBD2 | TRBV5-1 | TGCGCCAGCAGCTTGGGGTCTAGCGGATTAGATACGCAGTATTTT | CASSLGSSGLDTQYF
TRBJ1-4 | TRBD1 | TRBV30 | TGTGCCTGGAACGCCGGGACAGGGACGCGTAAACTGTTTTTT | CAWNAGTGTRKLFF
TRBJ1-2 | - | TRBV20-1 | TGCAGTGCTAGCCCCGTCTATGGCTACACCTTC | CSASPVYGYTF
TRBJ2-7 | - | TRBV28 | TGTGCCAGCTCCGGAGGGGCCTCCTACGAGCAGTACTTC | CASSGGASYEQYF
TRBJ2-3 | - | TRBV7-3 | TGTGCCAGCAGCCTTTCGGCTGCGGGACTCCTCACAGATACGCAGTATTTT | CASSLSAAGLLTDTQYF
TRBJ2-2 | TRBD1 | TRBV25-1 | TGTGCCAGCAGTGACCCCCTGAGGGGGCACACCGGGGAGCTGTTTTTT | CASSDPLRGHTGELFF
TRBJ1-2 | TRBD1 | TRBV4-3 | TGCGCCAGCAGCCACAACGACAGGGCATATGGCTACACCTTC | CASSHNDRAYGYTF
TRBJ1-3 | - | TRBV6-1 | TGTGCCAGCTCCCGAGGCGCGGAGGGAAACACCATATATTTT | CASSRGAEGNTIYF
TRBJ1-2 | - | TRBV28 | TGTGCCAGCAGTTCCCAGGGGCAATATGGCTACACCTTC | CASSSQGQYGYTF
TRBJ1-5 | - | TRBV6-1 | TGTGCCAGCAGTCCAACGGCCTTACTATATCAGCCCCAGCATTTT | CASSPTALLYQPQHF
TRBJ2-5 | TRBD2 | TRBV10-1 | TGCGCCAGCAGGCGGGGGATACTACAAGAGACCCAGTACTTC | CASRRGILQETQYF
TRBJ1-1 | TRBD1 | TRBV5-4 | TGTGCCAGCAGTGGGGAGAACAGGGGAGACACTGAAGCTTTCTTT | CASSGENRGDTEAFF